This TCR beta chain was recorded in a study of spatial heterogeneity in lung cancer. Study context: Alpha-chain detections were consistently fewer than beta-chain detections among the sequences.

The study's findings and limits: Blood carried ubiquitous expanded tumor TCRs more at resection than follow-up.

A distinct unique molecular identifier was carried by each TCR cDNA molecule. MiXCR, run by TCRdb on the 5' RACE reads, gives a single entry per CDR3 protein. The data show about 12,000 distinct CDR3 sequences, with 15% to 20% seen just once and approximately 57% held by the top ten. Comments on this clonotype: Its matching antigen is unknown.

Germline CDR1 is MNHEY and CDR2 is SVGEGT. This CDR3 spans 15 amino acids. V was shortened by 5 bases and J by 0 bases, with 12 bases between the two germline ends. Time point meaning: sample taken at primary tumor resection. No cell sorting; template was whole RNA from tumor, lung tissue or PBMC. The donors were 72 patients with non-small cell lung cancer that was early-stage and untreated. The clonotype was recovered from a male donor with early-stage non-small cell lung cancer. Material: PBMCs, obtained at surgery. The chain is built from TRBV6-2 or TRBV6-3 and TRBJ2-3; the D gene is possibly TRBD1 (6 bases). The CDR3 loop reads CASSRTVSSTDTQYF. The CDR3 nucleotides are TGTGCCAGCAGTCGGACAGTTTCTAGCACAGATACGCAGTATTTT.